This TCR beta chain was recorded in a study of cytomegalovirus exposure and HLA in healthy donors (dated by TCRdb to 2016 to 2017). Describing the broader study: An earlier analysis of 587 of the donors reported around 280 Gb of sequence data and approximately 120 million unique TCR beta sequences obtained from some 200 million T cells. A separate validation cohort of about 110 different subjects was used in addition to the 666-subject first cohort. Genome-wide SNP genotypes for about 65% of the roughly 670 donors were used in a later genetic analysis, which treated that subset as a discovery cohort. The number of typed donors differed by locus: about 629-630 for A, B, C, DRB1 and DQB1; approximately 520 for DQA1; 606 for DPA1; and 400 to 480 for DPB1. The aim of the study was to test whether cataloging public T cell receptors could identify signatures of past pathogen exposure. Rather than using new phenotypic data, the later analysis identified candidate immune exposures from TCR beta sequences and from how often those sequences occurred across donors. Among around 400 genotyped donors of the cohort, an average of about 240,000 unique TCR beta nucleotide sequences were sequenced per donor, around 20% of them non-productive. Approximately 310 gigabases of sequencing data and approximately 85 million unique TCR sequences were included in an early release covering 500 to 750 HLA-typed donors. To predict cytomegalovirus infection status, the study brought together high-throughput TCR immunosequencing, statistical association of individual TCRs with disease status, and machine learning. Donor age, sex, ethnicity and CMV serostatus were compiled together with the repertoire data. HLA typing covered class I and class II loci at four-digit resolution. Four to six DR-DQ haplotypes were handled as single units for association and clustering, since linkage in the cohort was strong. All discovery cohort repertoires had been generated on a single sequencing platform. The T cell repertoires of 700 or so subjects were profiled by immunosequencing and related to cytomegalovirus serostatus. Of the 300 to 400 genotyped donors, approximately 83% fell in the genetic ancestry cluster associated with self-reported Caucasian donors. An earlier analysis of fewer than 700 of the donors applied high-throughput TCR beta sequencing to assess whether each TCR beta V gene segment acted as functional or pseudogenic. In a later analysis, previously published TCR beta repertoires from 666 donors were re-analyzed and high-resolution HLA genotyping was added so that TCR occurrence patterns could be studied.

The paper as a whole reports these results and caveats: The only immune exposure information available for the cohort was CMV serostatus. Because the 87-base-pair reads could not distinguish some IMGT-functional V segments, including TRBV6-2 and TRBV6-3, those segments were excluded. According to the authors, the approach could potentially be generalized to other disease states and immunological phenotypes. Because HLA typing was missing for some donors at each locus, association tests included only the typed subset. A few of the identified cytomegalovirus-associated TCR beta chains were confirmed in vitro to be specific for cytomegalovirus antigens. In a later analysis, TCR association rates were found to vary across HLA loci, with the most associated TCRs seen for DRB1 alleles and the fewest for HLA-C alleles. In a later genetic analysis, fewer N-insertions in productive TCRs were reported among donors in an Asian-associated ancestry cluster than the approximately 710-donor mean. A later analysis associated 16,951 TCR beta sequences with specific HLA alleles at a false discovery rate of 0.05. A later genetic analysis associated a missense DCLRE1C variant with V-gene and J-gene trimming of TCR beta chains, and an independent cohort replicated the association. A total of about 150 TCR beta chains were listed by the study as associated with cytomegalovirus. The classifier was reported to diagnose cytomegalovirus status with high specificity and sensitivity in both the original and validation cohorts. When HLA alleles, especially DR and DQ, strongly co-occurred, TCR associations were difficult to assign to individual alleles. Linkage disequilibrium might explain the correlated functional status among segregating V segments, but an unknown experimental factor could not be ruled out. In an earlier analysis of some 500 of the donors, most TCR beta V segments appeared in productive rearrangements about 87% or about 30% of the time, broadly matching IMGT annotations. Most TCR sequences were observed very rarely across donors, whereas some public TCRs were present in many individuals. In a later analysis, HLA-associated TCR beta chains showed more clonal expansion and lower generation probabilities than non-associated chains that were equally common. Over 15 rarely observed V segments, including chromosome 9 orphons, were excluded from the earlier analysis of approximately 500 of the donors because counts were too low. In a later analysis, most CMV-associated TCR beta chains were found to appear HLA-restricted, with HLA associations seemingly driven largely by CMV exposure. A further reported finding was that TCR beta sequences accurately predicted the HLA-A and HLA-B alleles for most subjects in the first cohort. A cluster of highly shared sequence variants was judged likely to be a technical artifact of the sequencing pipeline. In this cohort, only TCR beta chains were sequenced, and detectable features were limited by the absence of alpha or paired-chain data. In a later analysis, several top co-occurrence clusters were reported to appear linked to parvovirus B19, influenza, CMV and Epstein-Barr virus. Presence/absence analyses assumed roughly uniform sequencing depth across donors, an assumption that may not hold.

Comment on this clone: No antigen is known for it. No base qualities exist here, and no much larger clone lies one base off it.

CDR1 and CDR2 (SGHNT, YYREEE) derive from the germline V gene (reference sequence). The CDR3 runs 13 residues from the cysteine to the phenylalanine. Only the CDR3 DNA stays, 39 bases, in frame from base 1. V loses 4 bases, J loses 1 base, and the germline ends lie 8 bases apart. The cohort comprised fewer than 700 healthy bone marrow donors. At the time of sampling, all cohort members were nominally healthy, though unrecorded immune exposures were likely present. The donor was CMV seropositive and was included in the group of 270 or so seropositive cohort members. A peripheral blood sample was collected from each donor, and TCR beta sequencing was performed on peripheral blood mononuclear cells. Genomic DNA was extracted from the blood cell samples with the Qiagen DNeasy Blood Extraction Kit. Receptor libraries were prepared by the immunoSEQ multiplex PCR assay. The multiplex PCR relied on a mix of 60 forward primers for TCR Vbeta segments and 13 reverse primers for TCR Jbeta segments. The CDR3 region of rearranged TCR beta genes was amplified from genomic DNA with a multiplex PCR assay. Amplified TCR beta libraries were sequenced as 87-base-pair reads on the Illumina HiSeq System. As for how the authors treated the data: Across the roughly 670 repertoires, a later analysis counted tens of millions of unique TCR beta chains, around 11 million of which were shared by at least two donors. A nearest-neighbor algorithm error-corrected the raw reads and collapsed the reads into unique sequences, merging closely related sequences to remove PCR and sequencing errors. V, D and J gene segments were assigned by aligning CDR3 sequences to IMGT reference sequences. For a sequence to be retained, a match of at least six nucleotides was required to both a V gene segment and a J gene segment. Rearrangements were called productive when the CDR3 lacked stop codons and stayed in frame with V and J; all others were non-productive. Following IMGT convention, CDR3 was defined as the stretch from the second conserved V-encoded cysteine to the conserved J-encoded phenylalanine. The earlier analysis of some 540 of the donors excluded any sequence lacking an unambiguous match to a single V gene segment. An earlier analysis of under 750 of the donors called V segments functional above 56.7% productive rearrangements and segregating when the between-donor standard deviation exceeded 5%. A statistical classification framework was built for diagnosing cytomegalovirus status from the catalog of TCR beta chain sequences. V and J gene assignment, in a later analysis, came from comparing TCR nucleotide sequences with IMGT/GENE-DB human TR gene sequences. The TCRdist pipeline was used in a later analysis to assign CDR3 sequences and most-parsimonious VDJ recombination scenarios. A later analysis defined each TCR beta chain by its CDR3 amino acid sequence plus V-gene family, and excluded reads lacking a unique V-gene family. As a way to deal with suspected cross-contamination and a sequencing artifact, a later analysis dropped hundreds of nucleotide sequences that were highly shared and had low generation probability. In a later analysis, a clonal expansion index for each public chain was calculated from normalized within-repertoire ranks of inferred template counts. A later analysis computed generation probabilities with a VDJ recombination model fitted to out-of-frame rearrangements, and checked the results against IGoR. Hypergeometric tests were used in a later analysis to score TCR-TCR, TCR-HLA and TCR-CMV co-occurrence, with a repertoire-size bias correction applied to the TCR pairs. In a later analysis, false discovery rates were estimated by permuting HLA or CMV assignments 20 times. A later analysis grouped co-occurring TCRs with DBSCAN, adding TCRdist sequence similarity when clustering within HLA-allele-positive subsets. Repertoires with fewer than 30,000 or more than 120,000 public chains were left out of co-occurrence clustering, as were five repertoires with anomalous nucleotide sharing. This is the immuneACCESS table as TCRdb keeps it, with only in-frame sequences that have V and J called. A part of the clones is gone; compared with another copy, unresolved V genes explain less than half, and the rest is unexplained. The V and J calls and clone size are taken from that table; D and trimming were inferred from the DNA. The sample table records roughly 97,000 clones; around 79% of these occur just once. Jointly, the top ten make up about 5.3% of the sample.

This receptor was identified in a man aged 55 to 70 in good health and CMV-seropositive. This receptor chain uses TRBV5-4 and TRBJ1-2, and perhaps TRBD1 as D gene, on 5 matching bases. The sequenced material came from PBMCs. CDR3 sequence: CASSVDNNYGYTF. The bases read TGTGCCAGCAGCGTGGACAATAACTATGGCTACACCTTC.